These 25 T cell receptor beta chains were all obtained from the same sample, sequenced in a study of Ad26.COV2.S vaccination and SARS-CoV-2 variants. Treatment defined: some 19 received Ad26.COV2.S at low or high dose, single or two shots; 5 received placebo; per-sample allocation not given. Samples were taken on day 63 after the first vaccine or placebo injection. Generated by immunoSEQ multiplex PCR, the TCRdb table keeps only in-frame clones and is missing some. The sample holds some 350,000 clones, roughly 90% seen once. The sample here was peripheral blood, taken in a trial of Ad26.COV2.S vaccine versus placebo. The receptors come from a person between 18 and 59 years old who received the Ad26.COV2.S COVID-19 vaccine or a placebo.

V is TRBV7-8 and J is TRBJ1-1; no reliable D call. The length of the CDR3 is 16 residues. V was trimmed by 0 bases and J by 8 bases, leaving 19 bases between them. CDR1 and CDR2 (germline): SGHVS, FQNEAQ. The CDR3 DNA reads TGTGCCAGCAGCTTAGCGCTGGTAGCAGTGAGTCGAGAAGCTTTCTTT. Amino acids: CASSLALVAVSREAFF.

This chain links TRBV7-2 with TRBJ2-1, with 7 nucleotides matching TRBD1. The V gene's germline CDR1 is SGHTA and CDR2 FQGNSA. With 0 bases clipped from V and 7 bases from J, the junction kept 9 bases outside the gene matches. The CDR3 covers 16 residues. For the CDR3, the DNA is TGTGCCAGCAGCTTAGCTCCCGGGACAGTTACTAATGAGCAGTTCTTC. Its protein is CASSLAPGTVTNEQFF.

The sample holds a few counts of this clone. The rearrangement joins TRBV4-2 to TRBJ2-1, with 10 bases matching TRBD2. J was trimmed by 6 bases and V by 2 bases; bases with no gene match: 7. The CDR3 totals 16 residues. Germline V gives CDR1 LGHNA, CDR2 YNFKEQ. CDR3 sequence (DNA): TGTGCCAGCAGCCAACCTCTAGCGGGAGAGGGCAATGAGCAGTTCTTC. Translating it yields CASSQPLAGEGNEQFF.

V usage is TRBV23-1 and J usage is TRBJ2-2, with D possibly TRBD1 on 6 matching bases. TRBV23-1 is reported as an ORF; its role is uncertain. With 1 base removed from V and 4 bases from J, the gap between germline ends came to 16 bases. The CDR3 loop spans 17 amino acids. The CDR3 sequence is CASSQLNPGQPTGELFF. The CDR3 DNA follows: TGCGCCAGCAGTCAATTAAATCCCGGACAGCCCACCGGGGAGCTGTTTTTT.

CDR3: CSVEVNTEAFF. The CDR3 nucleotides are TGCAGCGTTGAGGTGAACACTGAAGCTTTCTTT. The rearrangement uses TRBV29-1 and TRBJ1-1; D is unresolved. CDR1 and CDR2 (germline): SQVTM, ANQGSEA. This CDR3 is built from 11 residues. The V gene lost 3 bases and the J gene lost 0 bases, with 2 bases spanning the gap.

This clone is a singleton in its sample. V and J are TRBV14 and TRBJ2-3; perhaps TRBD2 as D (6 bases). Germline V gene lookup returns CDR1 SGHDN and CDR2 FVKESK. Deletions cut 1 base from V and 2 bases from J, with 19 bases between. CDR3 length: 18 amino acids. CDR3 amino acids: CASSQVSPPRRDTDTQYF. Written as DNA, the CDR3 is TGTGCCAGCAGCCAAGTGAGTCCTCCTCGGAGGGACACAGATACGCAGTATTTT.

The genes are TRBV28 and TRBJ1-1; D ambiguous. Germline CDR1 reads MDHEN; CDR2 reads SYDVKM. With 6 bases removed from V and 11 bases from J, the gap between germline ends came to 25 bases. This CDR3 is 15 amino acids long. Here the CDR3 DNA reads TGTGCCAGCAGGCACGCTCTAAAGGGTCGCCCGTCGGCTTTCTTT. It codes for CASRHALKGRPSAFF.

The rearrangement uses TRBV5-1 and TRBJ2-7; a weak D match, TRBD2 (6 bases). The CDR3 loop spans 15 amino acids. Germline values: CDR1 SGHRS, CDR2 YFSETQ. V was trimmed by 4 bases and J by 4 bases, leaving 18 bases between them. The CDR3 region is CASSRGLSGIYEQYV. The CDR3 DNA is TGCGCCAGCAGCCGTGGCCTTAGCGGTATTTACGAGCAGTACGTC.

This clone was picked up one time. This chain links TRBV19 with TRBJ2-4; the D call may be TRBD1 or TRBD2 (5 bases each). The V and J ends lost 7 bases and 16 bases respectively, with 23 bases between them. Germline V CDR1 and CDR2: LNHDA, SQIVND (reference sequence). CDR3 size: 13 residues. In DNA, the CDR3 is TGTGCCAGTACCGTGGGAGAATCGGGACCCAACTACTTC. Translated, it gives CASTVGESGPNYF.

This rearrangement joins TRBV7-2 to TRBJ2-7; D tentatively reads TRBD1 or TRBD2 (5 bases each). This CDR3 has 16 amino acids. The V end lost 1 base, the J end lost 2 bases, and 15 bases lay between the germline ends. CDR1 is SGHTA and CDR2 is FQGNSA in the germline V gene. CDR3 residues: CASSLERGRVAYEQYF. CDR3 bases: TGTGCCAGCAGCTTAGAGAGGGGCAGGGTGGCCTACGAGCAGTACTTC.

The chain links TRBV2 to TRBJ2-3, with TRBD1 matching over 7 bases. Germline assignment: CDR1 SNHLY and CDR2 FYNNEI. The junction had 4 bases not matched to a gene; V was cut back by 8 bases and J by 2 bases. The CDR3 consists of 13 residues. CDR3 bases: TGTGCCAGCCTGGACAGGTACACAGATACGCAGTATTTT. Translated: CASLDRYTDTQYF.

This chain links TRBV6-6 with TRBJ1-1, with TRBD1 matching over 7 bases. V was pared by 5 bases and J by 0 bases, with 6 bases of the junction left unmatched. In germline, CDR1 is MNHNY, CDR2 SVGAGI (reference sequence). This CDR3 contains 15 residues. The CDR3 loop is CASSLGQSMNTEAFF. The CDR3 DNA reads as TGTGCCAGCAGTCTGGGACAGAGCATGAACACTGAAGCTTTCTTT.

The chain joins TRBV3-1 (or the pseudogene TRBV3-2) to TRBJ2-5; D might be TRBD1 (5 bases). The CDR3 extends over 15 amino acids. V lost 6 bases, J lost 4 bases, and 18 bases lay in between. From germline, CDR1 is LGHDT and CDR2 YNNKEL (reference sequence). The CDR3 DNA reads TGTGCCAGCAGATTAAAGACAGACCTCGTAGAGACCCAGTACTTC. Protein: CASRLKTDLVETQYF.

The rearrangement uses TRBV7-2 and TRBJ2-3; 12 positions agree with TRBD2. This CDR3 spans 17 amino acids. The trim removed 5 bases at V and 3 bases at J, leaving 9 bases unmatched. CDR1 is SGHTA and CDR2 is FQGNSA in the germline V gene. CDR3 sequence reads: CASSPTSSGGATDTQYF. The CDR3 DNA follows: TGTGCCAGCAGCCCTACCTCTAGCGGGGGGGCGACAGATACGCAGTATTTT.

This clone was seen once. The rearrangement uses TRBV4-3 and TRBJ2-1; unclear D gene. Germline CDR1 and CDR2: LGHNA and YSLEER. This CDR3 is 13 amino acids long. Between the trimmed V and J ends, which lost 0 bases and 7 bases, there was a span of 7 bases. The CDR3 loop is CASSQDQRNEQFF. CDR3 nucleotide sequence: TGCGCCAGCAGCCAAGATCAGAGGAATGAGCAGTTCTTC.

The J gene is TRBJ2-3, the V gene TRBV12-5, with TRBD1 matching 9 bases. Germline V gene data show CDR1 as LGHNT and CDR2 as FRNRAP. The CDR3 length is 17 residues. With 3 bases clipped from V and 1 base from J, the junction kept 8 bases outside the gene matches. CDR3 nucleotides: TGTGCTAGTGGTTTTAACAGGGGGCCCTTTGGCACAGATACGCAGTATTTT. Protein sequence: CASGFNRGPFGTDTQYF.

V is TRBV18 and J is TRBJ1-2; D might be TRBD1 (5 bases). V was trimmed by 4 bases and J by 4 bases, leaving 13 bases between them. The germline CDR1 and CDR2 sequences are KGHSH and LQKENI. This CDR3 is built from 14 residues. CDR3 sequence reads: CASSRGTASYGYTF. The CDR3 DNA follows: TGTGCCAGCTCACGTGGGACGGCCTCCTATGGCTACACCTTC.

J is TRBJ2-3 and V is TRBV5-1; 11 bases are shared with TRBD2. V lost 0 bases, J lost 3 bases, and 6 bases stayed unmatched. The CDR3 totals 17 residues. Germline V gene sequence: CDR1 SGHRS, CDR2 YFSETQ. The CDR3 coding sequence is TGCGCCAGCAGCTTGGCCCTGTCTAGCGGGGGGACAGATACGCAGTATTTT. As protein: CASSLALSSGGTDTQYF.

In this sample, this clone is medium-sized (0.01 to 0.1%). The chain carries TRBV7-8 and TRBJ1-2; D is ambiguous. V lost 5 bases and J lost 4, with 17 bases in between. The CDR3 has 15 residues. Germline assignment: CDR1 SGHVS and CDR2 FQNEAQ. DNA for the CDR3: TGTGCCAGCAGCGGAGGAGGATCAGCTTCCTATGGCTACACCTTC. Amino acids: CASSGGGSASYGYTF.

The chain links TRBV6-2 or TRBV6-3 to TRBJ2-3, with a possible D match to TRBD1 (5 bases). CDR3 length: 14 amino acids. Germline CDR1 is MNHEY and CDR2 is SVGEGT. V lost 3 bases and J lost 3, with 10 bases in between. CDR3 protein: CASSYAGPTDTQYF. Written as DNA, the CDR3 is TGTGCCAGCAGTTATGCAGGGCCGACAGATACGCAGTATTTT.

The chain employs TRBV6-5 and TRBJ2-7; D assignment may be TRBD1 or TRBD2 (5 bases each). The CDR3 spans 15 residues. Germline-derived CDR1 and CDR2 are MNHEY and SVGAGI. The V gene lost 7 bases and the J gene lost 4 bases, with 20 bases spanning the gap. The CDR3 DNA sequence: TGTGCCAGCACCGAAAATGAGGGGTTTGGATACGAGCAGTACTTC. This encodes CASTENEGFGYEQYF.

The chain recombines TRBV9 with TRBJ1-6; D is undetermined. V lost 3 bases to trimming and J lost 9 bases, with 10 bases between them. There are 13 residues in the CDR3. Germline CDR1 SGDLS, CDR2 YYNGEE. CDR3 nucleotides: TGTGCCAGCAGCGCCACCGTAGGTTCACCCCTCCACTTT. It codes for CASSATVGSPLHF.

This rearrangement joins TRBV6-6 to TRBJ2-7; 7 nucleotides line up with TRBD2. The CDR3 extends over 15 amino acids. Germline lookup yields CDR1 MNHNY and CDR2 SVGAGI (reference sequence). V gave up 7 bases and J gave up 4 bases; unmatched junction bases: 13. CDR3 residues: CASTPFAGETYEQYF. CDR3 nucleotides: TGTGCCAGCACCCCATTTGCGGGGGAGACTTACGAGCAGTACTTC.

The chain uses TRBV6-5 and TRBJ1-2; D is ambiguous. V lost 1 base, J lost 3 bases, and 12 bases lay in between. CDR1 is MNHEY and CDR2 is SVGAGI in the germline V gene. This CDR3 has 15 amino acids. CDR3 residues: CASSYYEGRYYGYTF. Written as DNA, the CDR3 is TGTGCCAGCAGTTACTATGAGGGCCGCTACTATGGCTACACCTTC.

This clone has a handful of counts. The rearrangement joins TRBV3-1 (or the pseudogene TRBV3-2) to TRBJ1-1, with TRBD1 as a possible D gene (5 bases). Germline values: CDR1 LGHDT, CDR2 YNNKEL (reference sequence). The CDR3 extends over 14 amino acids. V shed 4 bases and J shed 6 bases, with 15 bases lying between them. The CDR3: CASSPHGQGPEAFF. The CDR3 bases are TGTGCCAGCAGCCCTCACGGCCAGGGCCCTGAAGCTTTCTTT.